These 10 T cell receptor beta chains were all obtained from the same sample, sequenced in a study of T cell responses to AZD1222 COVID-19 vaccine. Profiled with immunoSEQ multiplex PCR; TCRdb holds only in-frame clones, not every one. The table includes under 70,000 clones, about four fifths detected once. Source: peripheral blood, taken on day 0 of MenACWY control vaccination. The receptors come from an adult in good health.

This rearrangement joins TRBV11-1 to TRBJ1-1; no firm D call. The CDR3 loop spans 12 amino acids. The germline gives CDR1 SGHAT, CDR2 FQDESV (reference sequence). V was trimmed by 1 base and J by 7 bases, leaving 7 bases between them. CDR3 bases: TGTGCCAGCAGCTTAGTGCCCAGTGAAGCTTTCTTT. It codes for CASSLVPSEAFF. The full variable domain, its missing parts supplied by reference TRBV11-1 and TRBJ1-1, is EAEVAQSPRYKITEKSQAVAFWCDPISGHATLYWYRQILGQGPELLVQFQDESVVDDSQLPKDRFSAERLKGVDSTLKIQPAELGDSAMYLCASSLVPSEAFFGQGTRLTVV.

The chain is built from TRBV5-4 and TRBJ1-4; a possible D gene is TRBD1 (5 bases). CDR1 is SGHNT, CDR2 YYREEE, per germline (reference sequence). The CDR3 loop spans 13 amino acids. V was cut by 3 bases and J by 7 bases, with 10 bases left in between. The CDR3 region has the DNA TGTGCCAGCAGCTCCATGGGGGGTGAAAAACTGTTTTTT. This encodes CASSSMGGEKLFF.

The V call is TRBV19, the J call TRBJ2-1; D ambiguous. The germline V gene has CDR1 LNHDA and CDR2 SQIVND (reference sequence). Deletions cut 2 bases from V and 2 bases from J, with 7 bases between. This CDR3 is built from 14 residues. CDR3 in DNA: TGTGCCAGTAGTATACCAGGCCCCTACAATGAGCAGTTCTTC. This sequence encodes CASSIPGPYNEQFF. The complete variable domain, with remaining parts taken from reference TRBV19 and TRBJ2-1, reads DGGITQSPKYLFRKEGQNVTLSCEQNLNHDAMYWYRQDPGQGLRLIYYSQIVNDFQKGDIAEGYSVSREKKESFPLTVTSAQKNPTAFYLCASSIPGPYNEQFFGPGTRLTVL.

J is TRBJ1-2 and V is TRBV5-5; unclear D gene. Trimming left V 0 bases short and J 2 bases short, with 5 bases between. The CDR3 totals 13 residues. In germline, CDR1 is SGHKS, CDR2 YYEKEE (reference sequence). CDR3 DNA sequence: TGTGCCAGCAGCTTGGCCCAGAACTATGGCTACACCTTC. Its translation is CASSLAQNYGYTF. Full variable domain (rest looked up from reference TRBV5-5 and TRBJ1-2): DAGVTQSPTHLIKTRGQQVTLRCSPISGHKSVSWYQQVLGQGPQFIFQYYEKEERGRGNFPDRFSARQFPNYSSELNVNALLLGDSALYLCASSLAQNYGYTFGSGTRLTVV.

The chain carries TRBV19 and TRBJ2-3; TRBD2 matches at 13 bases. The germline V gene has CDR1 LNHDA and CDR2 SQIVND (reference sequence). The CDR3 extends over 16 amino acids. Germline trimming cut 5 bases from V and 2 bases from J; bases unmatched to any gene: 4. The CDR3 region is CASSGGLAGDTDTQYF. DNA for the CDR3: TGTGCCAGTAGTGGCGGACTAGCGGGAGACACAGATACGCAGTATTTT.

V and J are TRBV19 and TRBJ2-1; no clear D gene. The CDR3 consists of 15 residues. Germline V CDR1 and CDR2: LNHDA, SQIVND (reference sequence). V was trimmed by 4 bases and J by 0 bases, leaving 10 bases between them. The CDR3 protein is CASSKGRSSYNEQFF. The CDR3 nucleotides read TGTGCCAGTAGTAAAGGGCGAAGCTCCTACAATGAGCAGTTCTTC. Full variable domain (remainder filled in from reference TRBV19 and TRBJ2-1): DGGITQSPKYLFRKEGQNVTLSCEQNLNHDAMYWYRQDPGQGLRLIYYSQIVNDFQKGDIAEGYSVSREKKESFPLTVTSAQKNPTAFYLCASSKGRSSYNEQFFGPGTRLTVL.

J is TRBJ2-7 and V is TRBV3-1 (or the pseudogene TRBV3-2), with D perhaps TRBD2 (5 bases). The germline gives CDR1 LGHDT, CDR2 YNNKEL (reference sequence). CDR3 length: 17 residues. The V and J ends lost 0 bases and 0 bases respectively, with 15 bases between them. The CDR3 sequence is CASSQDTDGLFSYEQYF. In nucleotides, the CDR3 is TGTGCCAGCAGCCAAGATACGGACGGACTCTTCTCCTACGAGCAGTACTTC.

The genes are TRBV6-1 and TRBJ2-1; 15 bases align to TRBD2. The CDR3 has 16 amino acids. Germline lookup yields CDR1 MNHNS and CDR2 SASEGT. Germline trimming cut 2 bases from V and 8 bases from J; bases unmatched to any gene: 4. The CDR3 loop reads CASSEPGLAGGYEQFF. The CDR3 coding sequence is TGTGCCAGCAGTGAACCGGGACTAGCGGGAGGCTATGAGCAGTTCTTC.

This rearrangement joins TRBV5-5 to TRBJ2-3; no reliable D call. Trimming removed 2 bases at V and 0 bases at J, with 4 bases between. The CDR3 has 13 amino acids. Per germline, CDR1 SGHKS and CDR2 YYEKEE (reference sequence). CDR3 DNA: TGTGCCAGCAGCTTCGAAAGCACAGATACGCAGTATTTT. It specifies CASSFESTDTQYF.

This chain uses TRBV5-8 with TRBJ1-2, with a possible D match to TRBD1 (6 bases). Germline loops: CDR1 SGHTS, CDR2 YDEGEE. The V end lost 5 bases, the J end lost 2 bases, and 16 bases lay between the germline ends. This CDR3 has 15 residues. The CDR3 spells CASRPVVQGNYGYTF. For the CDR3, the DNA is TGTGCCAGCAGACCAGTTGTACAGGGCAACTATGGCTACACCTTC.